This paragraph reports one T cell receptor (beta chain). This sample was taken from a study of T cell responses to AZD1222 COVID-19 vaccine. The CDR3 consists of 15 residues. V was clipped by 0 bases and J by 7 bases, with 14 bases between them. From germline, CDR1 is SGHNT and CDR2 YYREEE (reference sequence). Using immunoSEQ multiplex PCR, the repertoire was profiled, and TCRdb retains in-frame clones only, with some absent. The table includes tens of thousands of clones, approximately 90% detected once. V and J are TRBV5-4 and TRBJ2-1; D is uncertain. The sequence came from an adult who received the AZD1222 COVID-19 vaccine. This specimen consisted of peripheral blood, obtained 28 days after the second AZD1222 dose. This CDR3 reads CASSLVSSIPNEQFF. The CDR3 DNA reads as TGTGCCAGCAGCTTGGTTTCTAGTATCCCGAATGAGCAGTTCTTC.